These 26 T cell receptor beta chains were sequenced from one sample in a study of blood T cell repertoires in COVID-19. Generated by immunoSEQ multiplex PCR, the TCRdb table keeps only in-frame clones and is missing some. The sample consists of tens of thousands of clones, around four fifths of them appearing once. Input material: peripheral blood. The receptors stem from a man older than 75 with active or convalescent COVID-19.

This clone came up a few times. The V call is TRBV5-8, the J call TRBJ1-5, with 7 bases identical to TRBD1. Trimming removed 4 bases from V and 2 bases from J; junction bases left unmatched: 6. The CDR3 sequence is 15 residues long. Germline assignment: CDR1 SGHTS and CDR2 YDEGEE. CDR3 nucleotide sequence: TGTGCCAGCAGCCGAACAGGGGTCGGCAATCAGCCCCAGCATTTT. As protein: CASSRTGVGNQPQHF.

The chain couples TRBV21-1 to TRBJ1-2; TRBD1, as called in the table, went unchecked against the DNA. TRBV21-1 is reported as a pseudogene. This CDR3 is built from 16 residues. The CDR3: CASSKGIQGAIYGYTF. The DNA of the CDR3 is TGTGCCAGCAGCAAAGGGATACAGGGGGCAATTTATGGCTACACCTTC.

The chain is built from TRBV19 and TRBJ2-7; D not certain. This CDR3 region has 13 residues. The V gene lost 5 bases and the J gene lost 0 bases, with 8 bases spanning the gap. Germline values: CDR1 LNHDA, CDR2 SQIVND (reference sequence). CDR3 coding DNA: TGTGCCAGTAGTCCCCAGGCCTCCTACGAGCAGTACTTC. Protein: CASSPQASYEQYF. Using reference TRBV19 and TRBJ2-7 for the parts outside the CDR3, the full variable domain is DGGITQSPKYLFRKEGQNVTLSCEQNLNHDAMYWYRQDPGQGLRLIYYSQIVNDFQKGDIAEGYSVSREKKESFPLTVTSAQKNPTAFYLCASSPQASYEQYFGPGTRLTVT.

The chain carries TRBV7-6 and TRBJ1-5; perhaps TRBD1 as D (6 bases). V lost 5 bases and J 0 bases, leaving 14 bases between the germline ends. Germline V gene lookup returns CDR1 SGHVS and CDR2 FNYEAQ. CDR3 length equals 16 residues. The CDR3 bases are TGTGCCAGCAGCGTCCGGGACAAGTATAGCAATCAGCCCCAGCATTTT. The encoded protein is CASSVRDKYSNQPQHF.

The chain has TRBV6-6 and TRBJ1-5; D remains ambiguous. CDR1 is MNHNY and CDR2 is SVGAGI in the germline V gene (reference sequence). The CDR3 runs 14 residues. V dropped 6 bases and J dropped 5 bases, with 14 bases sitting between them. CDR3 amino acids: CASSPAGEDQPQHF. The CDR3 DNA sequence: TGTGCCAGCAGCCCCGCCGGAGAAGATCAGCCCCAGCATTTT.

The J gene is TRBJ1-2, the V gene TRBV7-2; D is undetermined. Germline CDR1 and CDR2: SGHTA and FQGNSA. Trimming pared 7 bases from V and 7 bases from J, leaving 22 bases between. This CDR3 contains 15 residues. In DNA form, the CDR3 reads TGTGCCAGCATACAGCTCCCCAATGGTGCGGGTGGCTACACCTTC. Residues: CASIQLPNGAGGYTF. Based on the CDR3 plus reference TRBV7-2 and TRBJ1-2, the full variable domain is GAGVSQSPSNKVTEKGKDVELRCDPISGHTALYWYRQSLGQGLEFLIYFQGNSAPDKSGLPSDRFSAERTGGSVSTLTIQRTQQEDSAVYLCASIQLPNGAGGYTFGSGTRLTVV.

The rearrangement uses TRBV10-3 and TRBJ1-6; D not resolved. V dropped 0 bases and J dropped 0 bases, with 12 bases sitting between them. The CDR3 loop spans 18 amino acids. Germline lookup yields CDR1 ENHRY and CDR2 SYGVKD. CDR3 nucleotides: TGTGCCATCAGTGAGTCGGGAGGCTCGCCCTCCTATAATTCACCCCTCCACTTT. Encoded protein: CAISESGGSPSYNSPLHF.

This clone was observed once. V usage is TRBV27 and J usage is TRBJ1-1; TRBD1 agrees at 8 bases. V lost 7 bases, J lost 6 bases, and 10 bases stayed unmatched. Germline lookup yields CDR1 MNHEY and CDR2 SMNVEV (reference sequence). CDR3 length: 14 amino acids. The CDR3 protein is CASNSGGSGAEAFF. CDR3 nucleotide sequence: TGTGCCAGCAACTCAGGGGGCTCGGGAGCTGAAGCTTTCTTT.

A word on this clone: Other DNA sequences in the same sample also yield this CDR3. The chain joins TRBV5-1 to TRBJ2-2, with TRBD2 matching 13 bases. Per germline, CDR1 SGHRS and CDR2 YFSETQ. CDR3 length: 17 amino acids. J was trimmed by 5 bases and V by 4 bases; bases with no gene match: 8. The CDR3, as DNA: TGCGCCAGCAGCCCCGGACTAGCGGGAGTGGAGACCGGGGAGCTGTTTTTT. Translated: CASSPGLAGVETGELFF.

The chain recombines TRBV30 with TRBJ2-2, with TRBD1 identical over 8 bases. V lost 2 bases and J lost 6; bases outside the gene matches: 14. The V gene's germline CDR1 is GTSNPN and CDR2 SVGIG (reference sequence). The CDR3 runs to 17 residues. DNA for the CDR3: TGTGCCTGGAGTCGGGACAGGCAAATGCAACACTCCGGGGAGCTGTTTTTT. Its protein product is CAWSRDRQMQHSGELFF. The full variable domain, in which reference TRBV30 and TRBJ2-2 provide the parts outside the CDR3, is SQTIHQWPATLVQPVGSPLSLECTVEGTSNPNLYWYRQAAGRGLQLLFYSVGIGQISSEVPQNLSASRPQDRQFILSSKKLLLSDSGFYLCAWSRDRQMQHSGELFFGEGSRLTVL.

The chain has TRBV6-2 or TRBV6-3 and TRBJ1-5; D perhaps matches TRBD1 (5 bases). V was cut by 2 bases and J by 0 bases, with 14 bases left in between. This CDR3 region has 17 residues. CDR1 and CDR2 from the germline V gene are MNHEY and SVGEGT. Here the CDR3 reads CASSYDSGLFSNQPQHF. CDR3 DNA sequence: TGTGCCAGCAGTTACGACTCAGGGCTCTTTAGCAATCAGCCCCAGCATTTT.

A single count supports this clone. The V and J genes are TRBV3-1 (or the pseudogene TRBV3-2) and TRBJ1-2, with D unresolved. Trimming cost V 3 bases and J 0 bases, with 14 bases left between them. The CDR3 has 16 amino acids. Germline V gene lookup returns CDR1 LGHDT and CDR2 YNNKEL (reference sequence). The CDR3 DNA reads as TGTGCCAGCAGCCAGAATGTCCGGAGAGCTAACTATGGCTACACCTTC. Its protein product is CASSQNVRRANYGYTF.

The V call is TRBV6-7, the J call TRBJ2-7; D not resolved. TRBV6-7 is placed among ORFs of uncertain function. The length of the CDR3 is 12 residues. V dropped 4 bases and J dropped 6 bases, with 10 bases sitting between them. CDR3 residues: CASSLTCGEQYF. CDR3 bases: TGTGCCAGCAGTTTGACTTGTGGCGAGCAGTACTTC.

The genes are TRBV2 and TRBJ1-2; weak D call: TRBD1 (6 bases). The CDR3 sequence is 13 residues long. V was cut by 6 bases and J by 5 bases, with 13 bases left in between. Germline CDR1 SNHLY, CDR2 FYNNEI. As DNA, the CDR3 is TGTGCCAGCAGGGCTATGGACAGATATGGCTACACCTTC. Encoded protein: CASRAMDRYGYTF.

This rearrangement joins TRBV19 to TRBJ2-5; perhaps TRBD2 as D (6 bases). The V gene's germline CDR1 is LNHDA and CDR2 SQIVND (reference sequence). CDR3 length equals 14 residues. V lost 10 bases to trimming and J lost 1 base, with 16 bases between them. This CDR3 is CATTARGAQETQYF. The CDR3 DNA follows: TGTGCCACTACAGCGCGCGGGGCCCAAGAGACCCAGTACTTC.

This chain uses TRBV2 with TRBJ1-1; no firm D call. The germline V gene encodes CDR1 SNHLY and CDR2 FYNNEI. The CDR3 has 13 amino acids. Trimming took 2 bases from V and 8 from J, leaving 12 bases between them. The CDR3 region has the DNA TGTGCCAGCAGTGAATTAACAGTAGAGGAAGCTTTCTTT. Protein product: CASSELTVEEAFF.

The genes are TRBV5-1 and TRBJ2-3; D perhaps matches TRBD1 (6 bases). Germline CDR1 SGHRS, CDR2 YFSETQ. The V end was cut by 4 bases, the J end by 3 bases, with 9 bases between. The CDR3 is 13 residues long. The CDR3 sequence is CASSGQGTDTQYF. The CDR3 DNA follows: TGCGCCAGCAGCGGGCAGGGGACAGATACGCAGTATTTT.

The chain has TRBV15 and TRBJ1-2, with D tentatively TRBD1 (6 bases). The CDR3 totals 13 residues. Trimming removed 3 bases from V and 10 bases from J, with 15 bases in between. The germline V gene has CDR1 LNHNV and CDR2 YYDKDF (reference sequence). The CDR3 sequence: CATSRDRQAIYTF. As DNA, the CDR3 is TGTGCCACCAGCAGGGACAGACAGGCCATCTACACCTTC. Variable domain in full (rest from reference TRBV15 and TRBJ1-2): DAMVIQNPRYQVTQFGKPVTLSCSQTLNHNVMYWYQQKSSQAPKLLFHYYDKDFNNEADTPDNFQSRRPNTSFCFLDIRSPGLGDTAMYLCATSRDRQAIYTFGSGTRLTVV.

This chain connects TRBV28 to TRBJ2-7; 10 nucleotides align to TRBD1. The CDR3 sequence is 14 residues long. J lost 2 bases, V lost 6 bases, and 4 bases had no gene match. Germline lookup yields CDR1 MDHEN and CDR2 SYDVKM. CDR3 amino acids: CASRTGTGAYEQYF. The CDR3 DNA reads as TGTGCCAGCAGAACCGGGACAGGGGCCTACGAGCAGTACTTC. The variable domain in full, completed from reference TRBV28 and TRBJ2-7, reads DVKVTQSSRYLVKRTGEKVFLECVQDMDHENMFWYRQDPGLGLRLIYFSYDVKMKEKGDIPEGYSVSREKKERFSLILESASTNQTSMYLCASRTGTGAYEQYFGPGTRLTVT.

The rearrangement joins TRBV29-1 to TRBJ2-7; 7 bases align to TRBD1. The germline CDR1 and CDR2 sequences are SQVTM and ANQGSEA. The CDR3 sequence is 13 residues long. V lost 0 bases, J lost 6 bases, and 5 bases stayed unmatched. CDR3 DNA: TGCAGCGTTGAAGAAACGACAGGGAGCGAGCAGTACTTC. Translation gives CSVEETTGSEQYF.

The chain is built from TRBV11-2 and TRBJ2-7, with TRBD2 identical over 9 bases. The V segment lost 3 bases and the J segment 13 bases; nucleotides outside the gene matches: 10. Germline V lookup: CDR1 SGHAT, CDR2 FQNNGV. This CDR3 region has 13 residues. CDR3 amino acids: CASSFEPSGTLYF. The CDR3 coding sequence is TGTGCCAGCAGCTTCGAGCCTAGCGGGACGCTCTACTTC.

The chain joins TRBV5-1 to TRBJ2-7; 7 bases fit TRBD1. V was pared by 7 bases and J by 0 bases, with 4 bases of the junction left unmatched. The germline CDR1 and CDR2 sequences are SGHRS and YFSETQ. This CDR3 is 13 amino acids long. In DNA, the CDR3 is TGCGCCAGCGCCCGGGACAGCTCCTACGAGCAGTACTTC. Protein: CASARDSSYEQYF.

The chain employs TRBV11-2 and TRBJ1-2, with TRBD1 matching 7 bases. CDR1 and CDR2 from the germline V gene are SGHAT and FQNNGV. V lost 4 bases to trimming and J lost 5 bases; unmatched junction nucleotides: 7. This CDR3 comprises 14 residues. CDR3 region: CASSSPRQGYGYTF. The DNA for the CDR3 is TGTGCCAGCAGCTCGCCTCGACAGGGTTATGGCTACACCTTC.

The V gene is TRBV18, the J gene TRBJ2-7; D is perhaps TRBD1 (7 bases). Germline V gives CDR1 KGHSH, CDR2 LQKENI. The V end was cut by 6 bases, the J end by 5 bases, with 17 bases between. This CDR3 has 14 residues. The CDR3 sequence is CASSAPGGRDEQYF. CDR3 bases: TGTGCCAGCTCCGCCCCAGGGGGGAGAGACGAGCAGTACTTC.

The CDR3 DNA follows: TGTGCCAGCAGCGTAGGCCCAGGAGGCACTGAAGCTTTCTTT. This codes for CASSVGPGGTEAFF. The V gene is TRBV9, the J gene TRBJ1-1, with D unresolved. V was pared by 0 bases and J by 4 bases, with 10 bases between. Looked up from germline, CDR1 is SGDLS and CDR2 is YYNGEE. This CDR3 region has 14 residues. The full variable domain, with the rest looked up from reference TRBV9 and TRBJ1-1, is DSGVTQTPKHLITATGQRVTLRCSPRSGDLSVYWYQQSLDQGLQFLIQYYNGEERAKGNILERFSAQQFPDLHSELNLSSLELGDSALYFCASSVGPGGTEAFFGQGTRLTVV.

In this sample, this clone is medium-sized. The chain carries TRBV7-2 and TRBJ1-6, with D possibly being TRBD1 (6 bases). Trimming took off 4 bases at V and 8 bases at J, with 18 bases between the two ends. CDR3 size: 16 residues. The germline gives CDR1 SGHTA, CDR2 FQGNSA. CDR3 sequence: CASSSPRGYGDSPLHF. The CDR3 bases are TGTGCCAGCAGCTCCCCCAGGGGCTACGGGGATTCACCCCTCCACTTT.